This T cell receptor (beta chain) stems from a study of blood T cell repertoires in COVID-19. J was trimmed by 8 bases and V by 5 bases; bases with no gene match: 13. Germline CDR1 SGHNT, CDR2 YYREEE (reference sequence). CDR3 length: 15 residues. As processed by the authors: Amplification with reference gene primers provided the estimates of nucleated cell counts. The repertoire was sequenced with immunoSEQ multiplex PCR; TCRdb's copy has only in-frame clones and lacks some. The V and J calls and clone size come from that table; D and trimming were worked out from the DNA. The profile shows some 100,000 clones, approximately 90% of them singletons.

The chain recombines TRBV5-4 with TRBJ2-1; 7 bases are shared with TRBD2. Sequencing was performed on peripheral blood. The receptor comes from a woman at least 80 years old with active COVID-19. CDR3 in amino acids: CASSVREDHPDEQFF. CDR3 in DNA: TGTGCCAGCAGTGTCCGGGAGGACCACCCCGATGAGCAGTTCTTC.